These 13 T cell receptor beta chains originate from one sample sequenced in a study of identical twins. TCRdb passed the 5' RACE reads through MiXCR, listing each CDR3 protein once. The sample lists some 570,000 distinct CDR3 sequences; about 20% were seen once. These data also featured in a second study, about yellow fever vaccine responses in identical twins.

Sequencing input: CD4+ T cells sorted from blood. These receptor sequences come from a woman aged 18-29 years in good health.

This clonotype was seen more than once but under ten times. This CDR3 reads CASTRRTGSNEKLFF. In DNA form, the CDR3 reads TGTGCCAGCACACGGCGGACAGGAAGTAATGAAAAACTGTTTTTT. V usage is TRBV12-3 or TRBV12-4 and J usage is TRBJ1-4, with 7 bases identical to TRBD1. The CDR3 has 15 amino acids. V was pared by 7 bases and J by 4 bases, with 9 bases of the junction left unmatched.

This clonotype turned up a few times. This chain connects TRBV15 to TRBJ2-3; D may correspond to TRBD1 or TRBD2 (5 bases each). From germline, CDR1 is LNHNV and CDR2 YYDKDF (reference sequence). The CDR3 totals 16 residues. Trimming took off 5 bases at V and 1 base at J, with 16 bases between the two ends. The CDR3 protein is CATSPGLVVGTDTQYF. The CDR3 DNA follows: TGTGCCACCAGCCCGGGGCTAGTTGTCGGCACAGATACGCAGTATTTT.

In this sample, this clonotype turned up a few times. V and J are TRBV11-2 and TRBJ2-7, with 11 bases fitting TRBD1. CDR1 and CDR2 (germline): SGHAT, FQNNGV. The CDR3 is 13 amino acids. The chain's CDR3 is CASSTLRTGGLLV. The CDR3 nucleotides read TGTGCCAGCAGCACCCTTAGGACAGGGGGCCTCCTCGTC.

The chain uses TRBV7-3 and TRBJ2-3; possibly TRBD2 for D (5 bases). CDR3 length: 14 amino acids. Trimming shortened V by 3 bases and J by 2 bases, and 9 bases separated the two germline ends. Germline CDR1 reads SGHTA; CDR2 reads FQGTGA. The CDR3 loop is CASSFGDYTDTQYF. For the CDR3, the DNA is TGTGCCAGCAGCTTTGGCGACTACACAGATACGCAGTATTTT.

This clonotype was counted between two and nine times. The chain couples TRBV2 to TRBJ2-2, with D perhaps matching TRBD1 (6 bases). V was trimmed by 5 bases and J by 4 bases, leaving 11 bases between them. Per the germline V gene, CDR1 is SNHLY and CDR2 is FYNNEI. The CDR3 has 14 residues. The CDR3 DNA sequence: TGTGCCAGCAGTCCCCAGGGGTCCACCGGGGAGCTGTTTTTT. Its protein is CASSPQGSTGELFF.

This rearrangement joins TRBV24-1 to TRBJ2-2, with D uncertain. The V end lost 7 bases, the J end lost 5 bases, and 22 bases lay between the germline ends. Germline loops: CDR1 KGHDR, CDR2 SFDVKD. This CDR3 has 17 amino acids. The CDR3 reads CATRGPTQQGFTGELFF. DNA of the CDR3: TGTGCCACCAGAGGGCCAACACAACAAGGATTTACCGGGGAGCTGTTTTTT.

The rearrangement links TRBV10-3 to TRBJ2-7, with 8 bases matching TRBD2. In germline, CDR1 is ENHRY, CDR2 SYGVKD. CDR3 size: 16 residues. Trimming took 3 bases from V and 7 from J; bases not matched to a gene: 14. The DNA of the CDR3 is TGTGCCATCAGTGAAAGTGAGGTAGCGGGAATGGGGGAGCAGTACTTC. Encoded protein: CAISESEVAGMGEQYF.

The sample holds a few counts of this clonotype. The V gene is TRBV7-2, the J gene TRBJ1-3; D call uncertain. Germline loops: CDR1 SGHTA, CDR2 FQGNSA. The V end lost 1 base, the J end lost 4 bases, and 11 bases lay between the germline ends. The CDR3 is 15 residues long. The CDR3 DNA reads TGTGCCAGCAGCTTAGGTGCACACGGGGGAAACACCATATATTTT. Protein sequence: CASSLGAHGGNTIYF.

This clonotype was seen a few times. This chain uses TRBV20-1 with TRBJ1-1; tentative D call: TRBD1 (5 bases). Trimming cost V 4 bases and J 7 bases, with 16 bases left between them. The length of the CDR3 is 13 residues. The V gene's germline CDR1 is DFQATT and CDR2 SNEGSKA (reference sequence). The chain's CDR3 is CSAILGWGNEAFF. CDR3 coding DNA: TGCAGTGCTATCCTCGGGTGGGGGAATGAAGCTTTCTTT.

The chain is built from TRBV5-1 and TRBJ2-1; 7 bases are a match to TRBD2. With 0 bases clipped from V and 6 bases from J, the junction kept 9 bases outside the gene matches. Germline CDR1 is SGHRS and CDR2 is YFSETQ. The CDR3 spans 16 residues. The CDR3 here is CASSLVVTSFINEQFF. In nucleotides, the CDR3 is TGCGCCAGCAGCTTGGTTGTGACTAGCTTTATCAATGAGCAGTTCTTC.

The chain combines TRBV7-8 with TRBJ2-7; perhaps TRBD1 as D (6 bases). This CDR3 is built from 19 residues. Germline V gene data show CDR1 as SGHVS and CDR2 as FQNEAQ. V lost 0 bases and J 2 bases, leaving 23 bases between the germline ends. This CDR3 reads CASSLAPLSSTDRPYEQYF. CDR3 bases: TGTGCCAGCAGCTTAGCGCCCCTTTCTAGTACTGACAGGCCCTACGAGCAGTACTTC.

This chain joins TRBV6-1 and TRBJ2-2; TRBD1 matches 7 bases. This CDR3 region has 15 residues. V shed 4 bases, J shed 3 bases, and the junction held 5 bases outside the gene matches. The V gene's germline CDR1 is MNHNS and CDR2 SASEGT. The CDR3 spells CASSVQGTYTGELFF. Here the CDR3 DNA reads TGTGCCAGCAGTGTACAGGGGACCTACACCGGGGAGCTGTTTTTT.

This clonotype was picked up a small number of times. The chain combines TRBV29-1 with TRBJ1-1, with unresolved D. The CDR3 loop spans 12 amino acids. The germline V gene encodes CDR1 SQVTM and CDR2 ANQGSEA. The V end lost 6 bases, the J end lost 1 base, and 9 bases lay between the germline ends. Written as DNA, the CDR3 is TGCAGCGTGAGGAGGCAGAACACTGAAGCTTTCTTT. It specifies CSVRRQNTEAFF.